The 11 T cell receptor beta chains below all came from one sample that was sequenced in a study of blood T cell repertoires in COVID-19. The table came from immunoSEQ multiplex PCR; TCRdb's copy has only in-frame clones and leaves some out. The table includes about 150,000 clones, around 76% detected once. The sample taken for sequencing was peripheral blood. These receptors were taken from a man aged 55 to 70 with acute or convalescent COVID-19.

V usage is TRBV6-5 and J usage is TRBJ1-1; D is undetermined. Trimming took 2 bases from V and 0 from J, leaving 7 bases between them. The CDR3 has 14 residues. CDR1 and CDR2 (germline): MNHEY, SVGAGI. CDR3 in amino acids: CASSYREMNTEAFF. The DNA of the CDR3 is TGTGCCAGCAGTTACCGGGAAATGAACACTGAAGCTTTCTTT.

The V call is TRBV6-5, the J call TRBJ1-4; possibly TRBD1 for D (6 bases). From germline, CDR1 is MNHEY and CDR2 SVGAGI. The length of the CDR3 is 16 residues. V lost 2 bases and J 7 bases, leaving 17 bases between the germline ends. The CDR3 spells CASSYAGAPRVEKLFF. The CDR3, as DNA: TGTGCCAGCAGTTACGCGGGGGCGCCGAGGGTTGAAAAACTGTTTTTT.

The genes are TRBV29-1 and TRBJ2-5; D possibly corresponds to TRBD1 (6 bases). Trimming pared 7 bases from V and 5 bases from J, leaving 17 bases between. Germline values: CDR1 SQVTM, CDR2 ANQGSEA. The CDR3 spans 13 residues. The CDR3 nucleotides read TGCAGCGGGGAAGGAGACAGGTGGGAGACCCAGTACTTC. Translated: CSGEGDRWETQYF.

This chain connects TRBV6-5 to TRBJ2-5, with 7 nucleotides matching TRBD2. Germline loops: CDR1 MNHEY, CDR2 SVGAGI. V was pared by 4 bases and J by 4 bases, with 6 bases of the junction left unmatched. This CDR3 has 14 residues. CDR3 nucleotide sequence: TGTGCCAGCAGTTTCGGACTAGGAGGAGAGACCCAGTACTTC. The encoded protein is CASSFGLGGETQYF.

The chain carries TRBV28 and TRBJ2-5, with D hard to call. This CDR3 contains 14 residues. V was shortened by 2 bases and J by 2 bases, with 9 bases between the two germline ends. Germline V CDR1 and CDR2: MDHEN, SYDVKM. Written as DNA, the CDR3 is TGTGCCAGCAGTTTAGTACAGATACAAGAGACCCAGTACTTC. It is translated as CASSLVQIQETQYF.

V gene TRBV19 combines with J gene TRBJ2-2, with TRBD1 matching 9 bases. Germline V gives CDR1 LNHDA, CDR2 SQIVND (reference sequence). There are 21 residues in the CDR3. V lost 4 bases, J lost 0 bases, and 18 bases stayed unmatched. Written as DNA, the CDR3 is TGTGCCAGTAGTACCACTCAAATCGGACAGGGGCCTAACACGAACACCGGGGAGCTGTTTTTT. Its translation: CASSTTQIGQGPNTNTGELFF.

The gene calls are TRBV28 and TRBJ1-4; 11 bases agree with TRBD1. The germline gives CDR1 MDHEN, CDR2 SYDVKM. The junction had 20 bases not matched to a gene; V was cut back by 1 base and J by 7 bases. The CDR3 spans 21 residues. DNA of the CDR3: TGTGCCAGCAGTTTATTCGCTGGTACCGGGACAGGGGGACTAGTAGGTGAAAAACTGTTTTTT. Translating gives CASSLFAGTGTGGLVGEKLFF.

The V call is TRBV15, the J call TRBJ1-2; D gene uncertain. Per the germline V gene, CDR1 is LNHNV and CDR2 is YYDKDF (reference sequence). V was clipped by 0 bases and J by 7 bases, with 12 bases between them. The CDR3 extends over 14 amino acids. The CDR3, as DNA: TGTGCCACCAGCAGAGATGGAGGTCTAGCTGGCTACACCTTC. It is translated as CATSRDGGLAGYTF.

The chain is built from TRBV12-1 and TRBJ2-1; the table names TRBD1, a call not compared with the DNA. TRBV12-1 is an annotated pseudogene. The CDR3 spans 14 residues. Here the CDR3 reads CASSLNDSNNEQFF. The CDR3 DNA sequence: TGTGCCAGCAGCCTCAACGACAGTAACAATGAGCAGTTCTTC.

This chain links TRBV28 with TRBJ1-5, with D uncertain. Between the trimmed V and J ends, which lost 6 bases and 0 bases, there was a span of 9 bases. The CDR3 sequence is 14 residues long. Germline V gene sequence: CDR1 MDHEN, CDR2 SYDVKM. Here the CDR3 DNA reads TGTGCCAGCAGCCCCGACATTAGCAATCAGCCCCAGCATTTT. This gives the protein CASSPDISNQPQHF.

This sequence joins TRBV28 and TRBJ1-1, with unresolved D. V lost 5 bases, J lost 5 bases, and 15 bases lay in between. The germline gives CDR1 MDHEN, CDR2 SYDVKM. The CDR3 is made up of 14 amino acids. The CDR3 loop is CASSPNPLGTEAFF. For the CDR3, the DNA is TGTGCCAGCAGTCCAAACCCCCTAGGAACTGAAGCTTTCTTT.